These 6 T cell receptor beta chains were all obtained from the same sample, sequenced in a study of blood T cell repertoires in COVID-19 (dated by TCRdb to about 2020). The method behind the library was the immunoSEQ multiplex PCR assay. TCRdb provides this immuneACCESS table in a form limited to in-frame rearrangements. Some clones are lacking; in checked studies, under half of them reflect an unresolved V gene, and why the rest are absent is not known. Here the sample has 100,000 or so clones; more than 85% occur a single time. About 2.2% of the sample comes from the top ten. What was sequenced was peripheral blood. Source of these receptors: a man in his fifties or sixties with active COVID-19.

J is TRBJ1-1 and V is TRBV11-2; D call uncertain. The V gene lost 1 base and the J gene lost 1 base, with 4 bases spanning the gap. Germline V gene sequence: CDR1 SGHAT, CDR2 FQNNGV. The CDR3 consists of 13 residues. The CDR3 region is CASSLGGNTEAFF. The CDR3 nucleotides read TGTGCCAGCAGCTTAGGCGGGAACACTGAAGCTTTCTTT. Looking up the rest from reference TRBV11-2 and TRBJ1-1 gives the full variable domain: EAGVAQSPRYKIIEKRQSVAFWCNPISGHATLYWYQQILGQGPKLLIQFQNNGVVDDSQLPKDRFSAERLKGVDSTLKIQPAKLEDSAVYLCASSLGGNTEAFFGQGTRLTVV.

The J gene is TRBJ1-2, the V gene TRBV7-8; D uncertain. CDR3 length equals 16 residues. CDR1 and CDR2 (germline): SGHVS, FQNEAQ. Trimming left V 0 bases short and J 2 bases short, with 13 bases between. The CDR3, as DNA: TGTGCCAGCAGCTTAGCGATGAGGGATATAAACTATGGCTACACCTTC. It is translated as CASSLAMRDINYGYTF.

This clone was detected only a few times. The rearrangement links TRBV7-9 to TRBJ1-6; 7 bases match TRBD1. The CDR3 consists of 16 residues. The germline CDR1 and CDR2 sequences are SEHNR and FQNEAQ (reference sequence). J gave up 5 bases and V 4 bases, and 8 bases lay outside the gene matches. CDR3 DNA: TGTGCCAGCAGCTCATTTGGACAGGCAGATAATTCACCCCTCCACTTT. Protein product: CASSSFGQADNSPLHF. Variable domain in full (rest from reference TRBV7-9 and TRBJ1-6): DTGVSQNPRHKITKRGQNVTFRCDPISEHNRLYWYRQTLGQGPEFLTYFQNEAQLEKSRLLSDRFSAERPKGSFSTLEIQRTEQGDSAMYLCASSSFGQADNSPLHFGNGTRLTVT.

The J gene is TRBJ1-1, the V gene TRBV11-2; D possibly corresponds to TRBD1 (5 bases). With 3 bases removed from V and 5 bases from J, the gap between germline ends came to 7 bases. The CDR3 covers 12 residues. Germline CDR1 reads SGHAT; CDR2 reads FQNNGV. CDR3 DNA: TGTGCCAGCAGCTTCGGGGGAACTGAAGCTTTCTTT. Residues: CASSFGGTEAFF.

V and J are TRBV5-1 and TRBJ1-5; D is possibly TRBD1 (5 bases). V lost 0 bases and J 2 bases, leaving 9 bases between the germline ends. This CDR3 spans 15 amino acids. Germline CDR1 is SGHRS and CDR2 is YFSETQ. The CDR3: CASSLGGLGNQPQHF. In DNA form, the CDR3 reads TGCGCCAGCAGCTTGGGGGGCTTGGGCAATCAGCCCCAGCATTTT.

J is TRBJ2-1 and V is TRBV7-8, with a tentative D call TRBD2 (5 bases). The CDR3 has 15 residues. Germline CDR1 and CDR2: SGHVS and FQNEAQ. V was pared by 6 bases and J by 0 bases, with 12 bases between. CDR3 sequence: CASRRRESSYNEQFF. The CDR3 DNA reads TGTGCCAGCAGGAGACGGGAAAGCTCCTACAATGAGCAGTTCTTC.